Listed below are T cell receptor beta chains from one sample, sequenced in a study of response to subunit inactivated influenza vaccine. TCRdb reanalysed the RT-PCR reads using MiXCR and keeps one entry per CDR3 protein. This table holds about 540,000 distinct CDR3 sequences, roughly 25% found once. These data also featured in a second study, about T cells expressing NK-cell markers.

The source material was CD4+ T cells sorted from PBMCs, sampled roughly 12 days after vaccination. These receptors were obtained from a man between 50 and 59 years old who received an inactivated influenza vaccine. Both conserved end residues are part of each CDR3. The D gene is left open where the match is weak. Size is stated for part of the rows, as once, few or many counts, or as a class when the clone is expanded.

D: NA; V: TRBV7-2; size: NA; J: TRBJ2-4; CDR3: CASSLDWRVAKNIQYF; DNA: TGTGCCAGCAGCTTAGATTGGAGGGTAGCCAAAAACATTCAGTACTTC
D: TRBD1; V: TRBV12-3/TRBV12-4; size: NA; J: TRBJ2-5; CDR3: CASSLVGQGWETQYF; DNA: TGTGCCAGCAGTTTAGTGGGACAGGGCTGGGAGACCCAGTACTTC
D: NA; V: TRBV18; size: NA; J: TRBJ2-2; CDR3: CASSPRNSGARGTGELFF; DNA: TGTGCCAGCTCACCACGGAACTCGGGTGCCAGGGGAACCGGGGAGCTGTTTTTT
D: NA; V: TRBV5-1; size: few; J: TRBJ1-1; CDR3: CASSVSGDLNTEAFF; DNA: TGCGCCAGCAGCGTCAGCGGGGACCTGAACACTGAAGCTTTCTTT
D: TRBD2; V: TRBV6-1; size: NA; J: TRBJ2-6; CDR3: CASRWTSASSGANVLTF; DNA: TGTGCCAGCAGGTGGACTAGCGCGTCCTCTGGGGCCAACGTCCTGACTTTC
D: NA; V: TRBV4-2; size: few; J: TRBJ1-5; CDR3: CASSQSPRGRDGNQPQHF; DNA: TGTGCCAGCAGCCAAAGCCCCCGTGGCAGGGATGGCAATCAGCCCCAGCATTTT
D: NA; V: TRBV7-2; size: few; J: TRBJ2-1; CDR3: CASSFRLPEQFF; DNA: TGTGCCAGCAGCTTCCGTCTTCCAGAGCAGTTCTTC
D: TRBD1; V: TRBV5-6; size: few; J: TRBJ2-3; CDR3: CASSLDRGVTDTQYF; DNA: TGTGCCAGCAGCTTGGACAGGGGAGTAACAGATACGCAGTATTTT
D: NA; V: TRBV28; size: many; J: TRBJ2-7; CDR3: CASRTSSYEQYF; DNA: TGTGCCAGCAGAACGTCCTCCTACGAGCAGTACTTC
D: NA; V: TRBV24-1; size: few; J: TRBJ2-1; CDR3: CATSDPNPQGRDEQFF; DNA: TGTGCCACCAGTGATCCGAACCCCCAGGGGCGGGATGAGCAGTTCTTC
D: NA; V: TRBV20-1; size: NA; J: TRBJ2-5; CDR3: CSAKPGAPKETQYF; DNA: TGCAGTGCAAAGCCGGGGGCACCAAAAGAGACCCAGTACTTC